The TCR beta chain under discussion was sequenced for a study of cytomegalovirus exposure and HLA in healthy donors. Study-wide results and caveats: It was approximately 170 TCR beta chains that were listed as cytomegalovirus-associated.

This table comes from immunoSEQ multiplex PCR, and its TCRdb copy is limited to in-frame clones, with some not included. The sample holds 90,000 or so clones, roughly 85% seen once. Per the germline V gene, CDR1 is MDHEN and CDR2 is SYDVKM. The CDR3 runs 13 residues. V lost 10 bases and J 6 bases, leaving 18 bases between the germline ends. A remark on this clone: Its antigen is undetermined.

Sequencing was done on a sample of PBMCs. This receptor was taken from a man aged 18 to 29 in good health and CMV-seropositive. The genes are TRBV28 and TRBJ1-2; no reliable D call. CDR3 region: CATTQVAGNGYTF. The CDR3 DNA is TGTGCCACCACCCAGGTCGCGGGAAATGGCTACACCTTC.